These T cell receptor beta chains were read from a single sample in a study of control samples from healthy donors and cancer patients. Here immunoSEQ multiplex PCR was the method, and the copy in TCRdb shows in-frame clones only, minus some. The sample contains 130,000 or so clones, over 75% of which appear only once. Material for sequencing was blood. These receptors came from a man aged 45-65 years in good health. CDR3s include the opening cysteine and the closing phenylalanine or tryptophan. A D gene is named only where the DNA matches it firmly. Only some rows state a clone size, as once, few, many or a class for expanded clones.

D gene,J gene,clone size,V gene,CDR3 protein,CDR3 DNA
TRBD1,TRBJ2-7,-,TRBV12-5,CASGLGLQGATDEQYF,TGTGCTAGTGGTTTGGGATTACAGGGGGCAACAGACGAGCAGTACTTC
TRBD1,TRBJ1-4,few,TRBV3-1/TRBV3-2,CASSPLTGGAGYEKLFF,TGTGCCAGCAGCCCCCTGACAGGGGGCGCGGGCTATGAAAAACTGTTTTTT
-,TRBJ2-7,-,TRBV6-2/TRBV6-3,CASSYLSDWSYEQYF,TGTGCCAGCAGTTATTTGTCCGATTGGTCCTACGAGCAGTACTTC
TRBD1,TRBJ1-6,-,TRBV18,CASSPTTGVGFNSPLHF,TGTGCCAGCTCACCGACGACAGGGGTGGGCTTTAATTCACCCCTCCACTTT
TRBD2,TRBJ2-3,-,TRBV9,CASSVGGGKTDTQYF,TGTGCCAGCAGCGTAGGGGGAGGGAAAACAGATACGCAGTATTTT
-,TRBJ1-2,once,TRBV6-6,CASSSPGTVYYTF,TGTGCCAGCAGTTCCCCCGGGACCGTTTACTACACCTTC
TRBD1,TRBJ2-1,-,TRBV28,CASRENRRDSMSYNEQFF,TGTGCCAGCAGGGAAAATAGACGGGACAGTATGAGCTACAATGAGCAGTTCTTC
-,TRBJ1-1,-,TRBV5-1,CASSFGGTGNTEAFF,TGCGCCAGCAGCTTCGGAGGGACGGGGAACACTGAAGCTTTCTTT
-,TRBJ1-4,-,TRBV28,CASSSTREDEKLFF,TGTGCCAGCAGTTCAACCAGGGAGGATGAAAAACTGTTTTTT
-,TRBJ1-4,-,TRBV3-1/TRBV3-2,CASSQYIGAGEKLFF,TGTGCCAGCAGCCAATATATCGGGGCAGGGGAAAAACTGTTTTTT
-,TRBJ1-6,-,TRBV5-8,CASSPVGSSYNSPLHF,TGTGCCAGCAGCCCCGTTGGGAGCTCCTATAATTCACCCCTCCACTTT
TRBD2,TRBJ2-7,-,TRBV3-1/TRBV3-2,CASSQPWDYSYEQYF,TGTGCCAGCAGCCAACCCTGGGACTACTCCTACGAGCAGTACTTC
-,TRBJ1-1,-,TRBV5-4,CASSLKWNTEAFF,TGTGCCAGCAGCTTGAAGTGGAACACTGAAGCTTTCTTT
-,TRBJ1-1,-,TRBV30,CAWSLQGGTGGAFF,TGTGCCTGGAGTCTTCAAGGGGGGACCGGGGGAGCTTTCTTT
-,TRBJ1-2,-,TRBV27,CASSPGRDYGYTF,TGTGCCAGCAGCCCGGGCAGAGACTATGGCTACACCTTC
-,TRBJ1-4,-,TRBV7-2,CASSPSGYTNEKLFF,TGTGCCAGCAGCCCATCAGGGTACACTAATGAAAAACTGTTTTTT
-,TRBJ2-3,-,TRBV12-3/TRBV12-4,CASSLYDTQYF,TGTGCCAGCAGTTTATATGATACGCAGTATTTT
-,TRBJ2-2,-,TRBV18,CASSPPNTGRGGTGELFF,TGTGCCAGCTCACCACCGAATACGGGACGGGGAGGTACCGGGGAGCTGTTTTTT
-,TRBJ2-4,-,TRBV7-2,CASSSRGARLHIQYF,TGTGCCAGCAGCTCGAGGGGGGCCCGACTGCACATTCAGTACTTC
-,TRBJ2-2,-,TRBV7-8,CASSLAWRAGRDTGELFF,TGTGCCAGCAGCTTAGCCTGGAGGGCGGGGCGAGACACCGGGGAGCTGTTTTTT
-,TRBJ2-2,-,TRBV27,CASTPGYHTGELFF,TGTGCCAGTACCCCAGGGTACCACACCGGGGAGCTGTTTTTT
-,TRBJ2-1,-,TRBV9,CASSVEVNSYNEQFF,TGTGCCAGCAGCGTAGAAGTCAACTCCTACAATGAGCAGTTCTTC
TRBD1,TRBJ2-3,-,TRBV2,CASSLGRGTDTQYF,TGTGCCAGCAGTTTGGGCAGGGGGACAGATACGCAGTATTTT
-,TRBJ2-2,-,TRBV28,CASSFLPGRAGELFF,TGTGCCAGCAGTTTCCTCCCAGGGAGAGCCGGGGAGCTGTTTTTT
TRBD1,TRBJ1-1,once,TRBV11-3,CASSLGTGSEAFF,TGTGCCAGCAGCTTAGGGACAGGGTCTGAAGCTTTCTTT
-,TRBJ2-1,once,TRBV4-1,CASSHDGTVNNEQFF,TGCGCCAGCAGCCACGACGGGACGGTAAACAATGAGCAGTTCTTC
-,TRBJ1-3,few,TRBV28,CASSHGGNSGNTIYF,TGTGCCAGCAGTCATGGGGGAAACTCTGGAAACACCATATATTTT
-,TRBJ1-2,-,TRBV4-2,CASSQGFYGYTF,TGTGCCAGCAGCCAAGGGTTCTATGGCTACACCTTC
-,TRBJ2-3,-,TRBV7-2,CASSLQTWRDTQYF,TGTGCCAGCAGCTTACAGACCTGGCGGGATACGCAGTATTTT
TRBD1,TRBJ2-6,-,TRBV5-4,CASSTTGGRSGANVLTF,TGTGCCAGCAGCACCACAGGGGGCCGCTCTGGGGCCAACGTCCTGACTTTC
-,TRBJ2-1,-,TRBV27,CASSLARDFNEQFF,TGTGCCAGCAGTTTAGCCAGGGACTTTAATGAGCAGTTCTTC
-,TRBJ2-1,-,TRBV4-1,CASSHFPPGIGDNEQFF,TGCGCCAGCAGCCACTTCCCGCCCGGGATAGGTGACAATGAGCAGTTCTTC
-,TRBJ1-5,few,TRBV15,CATSGGRQAINQPQHF,TGTGCCACCAGCGGAGGCAGGCAGGCCATCAATCAGCCCCAGCATTTT
-,TRBJ1-1,-,TRBV10-3,CAISAYTEAFF,TGTGCCATCAGTGCTTACACTGAAGCTTTCTTT
-,TRBJ1-2,once,TRBV18,CASSPSSPGEGYTF,TGTGCCAGCTCACCATCTTCGCCGGGAGAGGGCTACACCTTC
-,TRBJ2-2,-,TRBV11-2,CASSLEGIDTGELFF,TGTGCCAGCAGCTTAGAGGGGATAGACACCGGGGAGCTGTTTTTT
-,TRBJ2-7,-,TRBV3-1/TRBV3-2,CASSQAYEQYF,TGTGCCAGCAGCCAAGCCTACGAGCAGTACTTC
TRBD2,TRBJ2-2,-,TRBV5-1,CASSFGAGDTGELFF,TGCGCCAGCAGCTTCGGTGCGGGGGACACCGGGGAGCTGTTTTTT
-,TRBJ1-1,-,TRBV7-7,CASSLALDTEAFF,TGTGCTAGCAGCTTAGCGTTGGACACTGAAGCTTTCTTT
-,TRBJ2-2,-,TRBV19,CASSIYRGSSGELFF,TGTGCCAGTAGTATTTATAGGGGATCATCCGGGGAGCTGTTTTTT
-,TRBJ2-7,-,TRBV4-1,CASSHGTFSSYEQYF,TGCGCCAGCAGCCACGGGACTTTCAGCTCCTACGAGCAGTACTTC
TRBD1,TRBJ2-7,-,TRBV4-1,CASSRTGVEQYF,TGCGCCAGCAGCAGGACAGGGGTCGAGCAGTACTTC
-,TRBJ2-2,-,TRBV5-4,CASSLFGGTGELFF,TGTGCCAGCAGCTTGTTCGGGGGAACCGGGGAGCTGTTTTTT
-,TRBJ1-2,-,TRBV28,CASSLWGDNNHGYTF,TGTGCCAGCAGTTTGTGGGGGGACAATAACCATGGCTACACCTTC
-,TRBJ1-2,-,TRBV28,CASSLRHGYGYTF,TGTGCCAGCAGTTTAAGACATGGCTATGGCTACACCTTC
TRBD1,TRBJ2-7,few,TRBV9,CASSVDFPGGQGYEQYF,TGTGCCAGCAGCGTAGATTTCCCGGGGGGACAGGGCTACGAGCAGTACTTC